The source of this T cell receptor beta chain is a study of response to subunit inactivated influenza vaccine. TCRdb re-derived calls from the RT-PCR reads in MiXCR, one entry per CDR3 protein. Of roughly 650,000 distinct CDR3 sequences in the sample, roughly 14% are singletons; the top ten hold approximately 10%. This CDR3 has 21 amino acids. V gave up 4 bases and J gave up 0 bases; unmatched junction bases: 17. The germline gives CDR1 SGHRS, CDR2 YFSETQ. This clonotype showed up just a few times. Its specificity is unknown. Study-level results: The authors suggested that few new T cells are recruited per seasonal influenza vaccination.

This sequence originates from a man aged 45 to 65 who received an inactivated influenza vaccine. V is TRBV5-1 and J is TRBJ2-3; 13 nucleotides match TRBD2. The sequences come from PBMCs from blood, collected 11 to 12 days after vaccination. CDR3 residues: CASSPLKHTSGGDASTDTQYF. In nucleotides, the CDR3 is TGCGCCAGCAGCCCACTTAAACATACTAGCGGGGGGGACGCTAGCACAGATACGCAGTATTTT.